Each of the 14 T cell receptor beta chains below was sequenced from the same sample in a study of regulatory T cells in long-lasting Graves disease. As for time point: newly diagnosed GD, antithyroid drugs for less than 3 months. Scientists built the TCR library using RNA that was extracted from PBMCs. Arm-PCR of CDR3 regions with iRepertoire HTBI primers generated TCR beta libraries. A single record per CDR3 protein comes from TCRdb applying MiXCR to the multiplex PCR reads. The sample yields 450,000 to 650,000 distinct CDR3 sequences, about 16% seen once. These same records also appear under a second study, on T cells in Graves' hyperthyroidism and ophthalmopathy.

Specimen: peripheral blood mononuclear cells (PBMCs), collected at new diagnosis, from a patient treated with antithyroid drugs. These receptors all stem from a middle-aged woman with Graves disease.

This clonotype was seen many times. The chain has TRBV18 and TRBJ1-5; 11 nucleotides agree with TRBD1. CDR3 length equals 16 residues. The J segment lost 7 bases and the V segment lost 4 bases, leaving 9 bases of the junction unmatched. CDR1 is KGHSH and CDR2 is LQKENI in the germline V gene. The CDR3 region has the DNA TGTGCCAGCTCACTAGGACAGGGGGCTTTGCTCCAGCCCCAGCATTTT. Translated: CASSLGQGALLQPQHF. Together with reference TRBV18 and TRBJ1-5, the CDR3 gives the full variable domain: NAGVMQNPRHLVRRRGQEARLRCSPMKGHSHVYWYRQLPEEGLKFMVYLQKENIIDESGMPKERFSAEFPKEGPSILRIQQVVRGDSAAYFCASSLGQGALLQPQHFGDGTRLSIL.

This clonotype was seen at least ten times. The CDR3 coding sequence is TGTGCCAGCAGTAGAACCAGCGGGGGGGGGAGGGCCAAACTGTTTTTT. Translation: CASSRTSGGGRAKLFF. The chain employs TRBV6-1 and TRBJ1-4; D possibly corresponds to TRBD1 (5 bases). The CDR3 is 16 amino acids. Trimming took 5 bases from V and 11 from J, leaving 24 bases between them. Germline CDR1 is MNHNS and CDR2 is SASEGT.

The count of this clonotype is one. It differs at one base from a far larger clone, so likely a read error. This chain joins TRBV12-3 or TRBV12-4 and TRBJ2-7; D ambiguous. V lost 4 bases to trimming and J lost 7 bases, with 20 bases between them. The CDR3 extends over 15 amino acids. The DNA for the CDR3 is TGTGCCAGCAGTTCGCCGGAACCCCTCTACAATGAGCAGTACTTC. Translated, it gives CASSSPEPLYNEQYF.

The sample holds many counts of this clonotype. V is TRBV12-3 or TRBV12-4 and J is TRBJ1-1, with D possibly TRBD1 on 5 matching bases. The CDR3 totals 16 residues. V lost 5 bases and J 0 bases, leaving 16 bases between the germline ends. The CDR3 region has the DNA TGTGCCAGCAGTCCTACAGGAGCGCTTATGAACACTGAAGCTTTCTTT. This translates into CASSPTGALMNTEAFF.

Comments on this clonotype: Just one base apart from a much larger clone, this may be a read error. CDR3 DNA sequence: TGTGCCAGCAGTCCCCCCAGGTCCTACCGGCACGGGGAGCTGTTTTTT. It specifies CASSPPRSYRHGELFF. The chain has TRBV6-1 and TRBJ2-2; D unclear. Germline CDR1 is MNHNS and CDR2 is SASEGT. CDR3 size: 16 residues. Trimming shortened V by 5 bases and J by 7 bases, and 20 bases separated the two germline ends.

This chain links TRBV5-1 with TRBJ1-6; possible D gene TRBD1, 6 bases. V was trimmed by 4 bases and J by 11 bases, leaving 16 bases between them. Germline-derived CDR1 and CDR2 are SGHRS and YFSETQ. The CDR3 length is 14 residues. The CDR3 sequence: CASSLPGERAPLHF. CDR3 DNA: TGCGCCAGCAGCCTCCCAGGGGAGCGGGCACCCCTCCACTTT.

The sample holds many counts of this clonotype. The CDR3 loop reads CASSSTDGYTF. The CDR3 DNA follows: TGTGCCAGCAGCTCGACAGACGGCTACACCTTC. J is TRBJ1-2 and V is TRBV11-1, with a tentative D call TRBD1 (5 bases). Looked up from germline, CDR1 is SGHAT and CDR2 is FQDESV (reference sequence). V was cut by 4 bases and J by 8 bases, with 8 bases left in between. This CDR3 is 11 amino acids long. The entire variable domain, with the rest obtained from reference TRBV11-1 and TRBJ1-2, is as follows: EAEVAQSPRYKITEKSQAVAFWCDPISGHATLYWYRQILGQGPELLVQFQDESVVDDSQLPKDRFSAERLKGVDSTLKIQPAELGDSAMYLCASSSTDGYTFGSGTRLTVV.

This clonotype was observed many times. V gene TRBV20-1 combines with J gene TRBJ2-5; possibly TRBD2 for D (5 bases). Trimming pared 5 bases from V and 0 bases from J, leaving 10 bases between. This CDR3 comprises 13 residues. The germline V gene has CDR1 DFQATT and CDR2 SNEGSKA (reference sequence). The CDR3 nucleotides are TGCAGTGCTGCTCAGGACTACCAAGAGACCCAGTACTTC. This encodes CSAAQDYQETQYF.

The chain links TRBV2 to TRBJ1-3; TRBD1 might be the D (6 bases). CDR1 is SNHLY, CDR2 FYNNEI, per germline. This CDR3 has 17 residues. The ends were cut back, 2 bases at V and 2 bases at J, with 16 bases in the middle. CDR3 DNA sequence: TGTGCCAGCAGTGAACCTGACCCAGGGGAGACTGGAAACACCATATATTTT. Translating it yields CASSEPDPGETGNTIYF.

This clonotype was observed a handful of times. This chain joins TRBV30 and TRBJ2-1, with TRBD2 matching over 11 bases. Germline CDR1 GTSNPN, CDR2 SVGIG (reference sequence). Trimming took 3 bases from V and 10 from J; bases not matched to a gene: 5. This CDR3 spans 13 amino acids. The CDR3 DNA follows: TGTGCCTGGAGACTAGCGGGGGCTTGGGAGCAGTTCTTC. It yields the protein CAWRLAGAWEQFF.

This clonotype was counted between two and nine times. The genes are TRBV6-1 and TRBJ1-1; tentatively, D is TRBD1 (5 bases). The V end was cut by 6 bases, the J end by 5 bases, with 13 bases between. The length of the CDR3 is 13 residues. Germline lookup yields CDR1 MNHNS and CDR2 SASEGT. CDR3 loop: CASSHGHGTEAFF. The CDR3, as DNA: TGTGCCAGCAGCCACGGACATGGGACTGAAGCTTTCTTT.

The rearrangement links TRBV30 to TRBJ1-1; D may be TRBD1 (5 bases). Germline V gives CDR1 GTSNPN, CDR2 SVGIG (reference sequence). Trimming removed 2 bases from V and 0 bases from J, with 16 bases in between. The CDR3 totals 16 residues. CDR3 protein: CAWSTRGAGMNTEAFF. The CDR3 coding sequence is TGTGCCTGGAGTACAAGAGGGGCAGGAATGAACACTGAAGCTTTCTTT.

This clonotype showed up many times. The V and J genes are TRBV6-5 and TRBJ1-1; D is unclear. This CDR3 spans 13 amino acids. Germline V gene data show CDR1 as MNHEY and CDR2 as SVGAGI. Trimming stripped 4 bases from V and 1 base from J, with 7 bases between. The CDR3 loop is CASSSYTNTEAFF. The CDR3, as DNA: TGTGCCAGCAGTTCGTATACGAACACTGAAGCTTTCTTT.

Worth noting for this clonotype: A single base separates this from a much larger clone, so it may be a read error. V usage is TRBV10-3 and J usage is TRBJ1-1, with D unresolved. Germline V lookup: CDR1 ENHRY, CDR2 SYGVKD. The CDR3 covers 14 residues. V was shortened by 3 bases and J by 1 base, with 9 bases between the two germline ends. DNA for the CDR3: TGTGCCATCAGTGAAGAGCGGGGGAACACTGAAGCTTTCTTT. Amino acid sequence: CAISEERGNTEAFF.